These 11 T cell receptor beta chains originate from one sample sequenced in a study of blood T cell repertoires in COVID-19. Method: immunoSEQ multiplex PCR; TCRdb's copy keeps in-frame clones and lacks some. This repertoire shows about 50,000 clones, 80% to 95% found once; its top ten account for around 4.3%. Sample: peripheral blood. Receptors were obtained from a man over 45 with active COVID-19.

The rearrangement joins TRBV10-3 to TRBJ1-6; D is undetermined. This CDR3 region has 14 residues. CDR1 ENHRY and CDR2 SYGVKD come from the germline V gene. Trimming cost V 4 bases and J 9 bases, with 13 bases left between them. This CDR3 is CAISAREIRSPLHF. The CDR3 DNA reads TGTGCCATCAGTGCCCGGGAAATTCGTTCACCCCTCCACTTT.

The sample holds one count of this clone. V usage is TRBV5-6 and J usage is TRBJ1-2; no firm D call. V was trimmed by 0 bases and J by 4 bases, leaving 7 bases between them. Germline V gene data show CDR1 as SGHDT and CDR2 as YYEEEE. CDR3 length equals 13 residues. The CDR3 DNA follows: TGTGCCAGCAGCTTGGGCCGGGGCTATGGCTACACCTTC. It translates to CASSLGRGYGYTF.

This CDR3 is CASSLQGLHGYTF. CDR3 nucleotide sequence: TGTGCCAGCAGCTTACAGGGGTTGCATGGCTACACCTTC. The rearrangement links TRBV11-2 to TRBJ1-2; tentatively, D is TRBD1 (6 bases). The CDR3 loop spans 13 amino acids. V was clipped by 2 bases and J by 6 bases, with 10 bases between them. Germline V gene data show CDR1 as SGHAT and CDR2 as FQNNGV.

In this sample, this clone turned up once. The rearrangement links TRBV7-3 to TRBJ2-1, with a possible D match to TRBD1 (6 bases). CDR3 size: 16 residues. V lost 4 bases and J 10 bases, leaving 23 bases between the germline ends. Germline CDR1 and CDR2: SGHTA and FQGTGA. The CDR3 bases are TGTGCCAGCAGCTCCTCGCGACTAAGGGGGTCCAAGGAGCAGTTCTTC. Protein sequence: CASSSSRLRGSKEQFF.

The V and J genes are TRBV3-1 (or the pseudogene TRBV3-2) and TRBJ2-3; the match to TRBD1 covers 7 bases. From germline, CDR1 is LGHDT and CDR2 YNNKEL (reference sequence). The CDR3 is 13 amino acids. Trimming at V came to 1 base and at J to 5 bases, leaving 0 bases not matched to a gene. CDR3 residues: CASSQGTGDTQYF. CDR3 DNA: TGTGCCAGCAGCCAAGGGACAGGAGATACGCAGTATTTT.

J is TRBJ2-5 and V is TRBV10-1; D is possibly TRBD1 (5 bases). With 0 bases removed from V and 3 bases from J, the gap between germline ends came to 8 bases. From germline, CDR1 is WNHNN and CDR2 SYGVQD (reference sequence). The CDR3 has 14 amino acids. The CDR3 protein is CASSESGREETQYF. The DNA of the CDR3 is TGCGCCAGCAGTGAGTCGGGGCGAGAAGAGACCCAGTACTTC.

The rearrangement links TRBV19 to TRBJ2-3, with no clear D. Looked up from germline, CDR1 is LNHDA and CDR2 is SQIVND (reference sequence). The V gene lost 6 bases and the J gene lost 2 bases, with 9 bases spanning the gap. The CDR3 runs to 13 residues. This chain's CDR3 is CASRRPATDTQYF. CDR3 sequence (DNA): TGTGCCAGTAGGCGGCCAGCCACAGATACGCAGTATTTT.

The chain links TRBV3-1 (or the pseudogene TRBV3-2) to TRBJ2-6; 9 nucleotides match TRBD1. Germline V gene sequence: CDR1 LGHDT, CDR2 YNNKEL (reference sequence). The CDR3 has 16 amino acids. V trimming: 4 bases; J trimming: 4 bases; junction bases outside the gene matches: 5. Here the CDR3 reads CASSLTGGGGANVLTF. CDR3 coding DNA: TGTGCCAGCAGCCTTACAGGGGGCGGAGGGGCCAACGTCCTGACTTTC.

The chain uses TRBV5-4 and TRBJ1-1; no firm D call. Germline CDR1 and CDR2: SGHNT and YYREEE (reference sequence). This CDR3 has 14 residues. Trimming stripped 2 bases from V and 5 bases from J, with 13 bases between. CDR3 amino acids: CASSFTGSGTEAFF. The CDR3, as DNA: TGTGCCAGCAGCTTTACGGGCTCGGGGACTGAAGCTTTCTTT.

The V call is TRBV5-6, the J call TRBJ1-2, with D possibly being TRBD1 (5 bases). The CDR3 is 17 residues long. CDR1 and CDR2 from the germline V gene are SGHDT and YYEEEE. The V end lost 1 base, the J end lost 6 bases, and 22 bases lay between the germline ends. The CDR3 loop reads CASSLKSSGSLFNGYTF. The CDR3 region has the DNA TGTGCCAGCAGCTTGAAATCTTCAGGGTCGTTATTTAATGGCTACACCTTC.

This chain connects TRBV19 to TRBJ1-2; D possibly corresponds to TRBD1 (6 bases). Trimming cost V 4 bases and J 6 bases, with 18 bases left between them. CDR1 LNHDA and CDR2 SQIVND come from the germline V gene (reference sequence). This CDR3 has 15 amino acids. The chain's CDR3 is CASSTTSGTRNGYTF. For the CDR3, the DNA is TGTGCCAGTAGTACCACATCCGGGACACGTAATGGCTACACCTTC.